This T cell receptor (beta chain) appears in the sequencing data of a study of metastatic and nonmetastatic thyroid tumors. The CDR3 consists of 12 residues. With 4 bases removed from V and 9 bases from J, the gap between germline ends came to 10 bases. Germline CDR1 reads MRHNA; CDR2 reads SNTAGT. Patients had received no treatment of any kind before thyroid surgery. This clone was seen more than once but under ten times. TCRdb redid the clone calls on the PCR reads using MiXCR. The sample yields under 20,000 clones, over 20% seen once. J is TRBJ2-1 and V is TRBV6-4; maybe TRBD2 (6 bases). The receptor was isolated from a female donor with papillary thyroid cancer or a benign thyroid nodule (not recorded which). Some clones in this sample may be carry-over from other donors' samples. The sequencing sample was made of adjacent normal tissue. In DNA, the CDR3 is TGTGCCAGCAGTGTCGGGGGTGGTGAGCAGTTCTTC. This codes for CASSVGGGEQFF.